These T cell receptor beta chains were read from a single sample in a study of shared clonotypes between healthy human individuals. The repertoire was sequenced with immunoSEQ multiplex PCR; TCRdb's copy has only in-frame clones and lacks some. The sample lists around 550,000 clones; 90% to 96% were seen once. Sequenced: naive CD4+ T cells sorted from blood. All receptors come from a woman in her 30s in good health. Each CDR3 is given with its conserved first and last residue. A D gene is named only where the DNA matches it firmly. Rows give clone size only sometimes, using once, few, many, or a class for an expanded clone.

D gene	V gene	J gene	clone size	CDR3 protein	CDR3 DNA
.	TRBV11-2	TRBJ1-1	.	CASSLQRDTEAFF	TGTGCCAGCAGCTTACAACGGGACACTGAAGCTTTCTTT
.	TRBV28	TRBJ2-7	.	CASSLWDIRSFYEQYF	TGTGCCAGCAGTTTATGGGACATTCGGTCTTTCTACGAGCAGTACTTC
.	TRBV6-1	TRBJ1-1	.	CASSENRGNTEAFF	TGTGCCAGCAGTGAAAATCGGGGGAACACTGAAGCTTTCTTT
.	TRBV25-1	TRBJ2-7	few	CASSGEEQYF	TGTGCCAGCAGTGGGGAAGAGCAGTACTTC
.	TRBV28	TRBJ2-7	once	CASSLAGQSYEQYF	TGTGCCAGCAGTTTGGCAGGACAGTCCTACGAGCAGTACTTC
.	TRBV2	TRBJ1-2	once	CASSVTGYDGYTF	TGTGCCAGCAGTGTTACAGGGTACGATGGCTACACCTTC
.	TRBV5-1	TRBJ2-7	.	CASSTRPGDEQYF	TGCGCCAGCAGCACCCGCCCGGGAGACGAGCAGTACTTC
.	TRBV27	TRBJ2-6	.	CASSGANVLTF	TGTGCCAGCTCCGGGGCCAACGTCCTGACTTTC
.	TRBV25-1	TRBJ2-7	.	CASSIVHEQYF	TGTGCCAGCAGTATCGTCCACGAGCAGTACTTC
.	TRBV12-2	TRBJ2-7	.	CASRLESLAGKKSYEQYF	TGTGCAAGTCGCTTAGAAAGTCTAGCGGGGAAAAAATCCTACGAGCAGTACTTC
TRBD2	TRBV18	TRBJ2-1	.	CASSPEGLAGANEQFF	TGTGCCAGCTCACCAGAGGGACTAGCGGGAGCCAATGAGCAGTTCTTC
.	TRBV6-6	TRBJ1-5	.	CASSHKFNQPQHF	TGTGCCAGCAGCCATAAATTCAATCAGCCCCAGCATTTT
.	TRBV7-6	TRBJ1-5	.	CASSLEVSNQPQHF	TGTGCCAGCAGCTTAGAAGTCAGCAATCAGCCCCAGCATTTT
.	TRBV12-2	TRBJ2-7	few	CASRLVRWELLSYEQYF	TGTGCAAGTCGCTTAGTGAGGTGGGAACTTCTCTCCTACGAGCAGTACTTC
TRBD1	TRBV28	TRBJ1-2	.	CASSLPRTGWNYGYTF	TGTGCCAGCAGTTTACCCAGGACAGGGTGGAACTATGGCTACACCTTC
TRBD1	TRBV5-1	TRBJ1-1	once	CASSLNPNRGENTEAFF	TGCGCCAGCAGCTTAAACCCAAACAGGGGGGAAAACACTGAAGCTTTCTTT
TRBD2	TRBV6-6	TRBJ2-7	.	CASSTGLASSYEQYF	TGTGCCAGCAGCACCGGACTAGCCAGCTCCTACGAGCAGTACTTC
TRBD2	TRBV6-7	TRBJ2-1	.	CASSYRASVEAGGFNEQFF	TGTGCCAGCAGTTACAGAGCGAGCGTGGAGGCGGGAGGTTTCAATGAGCAGTTCTTC
TRBD2	TRBV7-3	TRBJ2-5	.	CASSLGTSGKETQYF	TGTGCCAGCAGCTTAGGGACTAGCGGGAAAGAGACCCAGTACTTC
TRBD2	TRBV5-4	TRBJ2-1	.	CASSLATSGSSYNEQFF	TGTGCCAGCAGCTTGGCGACTAGCGGGAGTTCCTACAATGAGCAGTTCTTC
.	TRBV28	TRBJ2-7	.	CASSRTGTAYEQYF	TGTGCCAGCAGTAGAACCGGGACGGCCTACGAGCAGTACTTC
TRBD2	TRBV10-3	TRBJ2-7	.	CATSGSYEQYF	TGTGCCACCAGCGGGAGCTACGAGCAGTACTTC
TRBD1	TRBV5-6	TRBJ1-5	.	CASSSLGQGFQPQHF	TGTGCCAGCAGCTCGTTAGGACAGGGGTTTCAGCCCCAGCATTTT
TRBD1	TRBV27	TRBJ2-5	.	CASSFQGARETQYF	TGTGCCAGCAGTTTTCAGGGGGCGAGAGAGACCCAGTACTTC
TRBD1	TRBV28	TRBJ2-7	.	CASRDREVHEQYF	TGTGCCAGCCGGGACAGGGAAGTCCACGAGCAGTACTTC
.	TRBV11-2	TRBJ2-1	.	CASSSRSSYNEQFF	TGTGCCAGCAGCTCCCGGAGCTCCTACAATGAGCAGTTCTTC
.	TRBV5-4	TRBJ2-2	.	CASTLGGGTTNTGELFF	TGTGCCAGCACCTTGGGAGGGGGGACCACGAACACCGGGGAGCTGTTTTTT
.	TRBV28	TRBJ2-1	.	CASSGGPRANEQFF	TGTGCCAGCAGTGGGGGACCACGGGCTAATGAGCAGTTCTTC
TRBD2	TRBV2	TRBJ2-2	.	CASRASGSSVGELFF	TGTGCCAGCAGGGCTAGCGGGAGCTCGGTCGGGGAGCTGTTTTTT
TRBD1	TRBV7-9	TRBJ1-1	.	CASSSWTGNTEAFF	TGTGCCAGCAGCTCCTGGACAGGCAATACTGAAGCTTTCTTT
TRBD2	TRBV10-2	TRBJ2-4	.	CASSHWGLAGQNIQYF	TGCGCCAGCAGTCACTGGGGCCTAGCGGGGCAAAACATTCAGTACTTC
TRBD1	TRBV28	TRBJ2-7	.	CASSLGDRSYEQYF	TGTGCCAGCAGTCTGGGGGACAGATCCTACGAGCAGTACTTC
.	TRBV25-1	TRBJ2-7	.	CASSAADRTTYEQYF	TGTGCCAGCAGTGCCGCAGATAGAACTACCTACGAGCAGTACTTC